This TCR beta chain was recorded in a study of blood T cells in healthy people across ages. At least ten counts were recorded for this clonotype. Germline CDR1 is MDHEN and CDR2 is SYDVKM. The CDR3 sequence is 14 residues long. J gave up 9 bases and V 4 bases, and 11 bases lay outside the gene matches. Next came a second PCR, run for about 7 to 12 cycles, which used a sample-barcoded 5' primer along with a J-beta primer mix. TCRdb analysed the 5' RACE reads with MiXCR anew, one entry per CDR3 protein. This sample has approximately 780,000 distinct CDR3 sequences, with around a quarter found just once. These data also formed part of another study, on T cells of mothers and their children.

Sequencing input: blood. The chain is built from TRBV28 and TRBJ2-5; TRBD2 matches 7 bases. The clonotype was recovered from a boy aged 10-17 years in good health. The CDR3 protein is CASSSPGLYTAQYF. Here the CDR3 DNA reads TGTGCCAGCAGTTCCCCGGGACTATACACGGCCCAGTACTTC.